Sequencing of this TCR beta chain was carried out in a study of long-term antiretroviral therapy in people with HIV. Germline CDR1 reads MGHRA; CDR2 reads YSYEKL. V lost 4 bases and J 0 bases, leaving 16 bases between the germline ends. The CDR3 is 18 residues long. The immunoSEQ assay was v3.0, run at survey level. TCRdb's table, derived via immunoSEQ multiplex PCR, lists solely in-frame clones and lacks some. The sample lists approximately 35,000 clones; 78% were seen once. The receptor's source is a woman in her forties or fifties with HIV. The chain employs TRBV4-1 and TRBJ2-6; tentatively, D is TRBD2 (7 bases). The sample in question was unsorted PBMCs, obtained 3.1 years after starting antiretroviral therapy. CDR3 sequence: CASSPDGGPLSGANVLTF. CDR3 nucleotides: TGCGCCAGCAGCCCGGACGGGGGGCCTCTCTCTGGGGCCAACGTCCTGACTTTC.